The 9 T cell receptor beta chains in this list originate from one sample, sequenced in a study of T cell responses to AZD1222 COVID-19 vaccine. Clones were read by immunoSEQ multiplex PCR, and TCRdb kept only the in-frame ones, dropping some. Seen here are some 120,000 clones, 80% to 90% observed once, and the top ten hold under 2%. Source: peripheral blood, taken on day 0 of AZD1222 vaccination. The receptor source for this set is an adult in good health.

The chain has TRBV27 and TRBJ2-7; weak D call: TRBD1 (6 bases). Trimming shortened V by 8 bases and J by 2 bases, and 10 bases separated the two germline ends. This CDR3 contains 12 residues. Germline assignment: CDR1 MNHEY and CDR2 SMNVEV (reference sequence). The CDR3 is CASRKGAYEQYF. The CDR3 DNA sequence: TGTGCCAGCCGAAAGGGGGCCTACGAGCAGTACTTC.

This clone was seen only a few times. The chain carries TRBV18 and TRBJ1-5; TRBD1 agrees at 7 bases. The CDR3 has 15 residues. Germline lookup yields CDR1 KGHSH and CDR2 LQKENI. The V gene end was trimmed by 5 bases and the J gene end by 2 bases; junction bases not matched to a gene: 6. The CDR3 protein is CASSAQGTGNQPQHF. CDR3 coding DNA: TGTGCCAGCTCAGCACAGGGGACAGGCAATCAGCCCCAGCATTTT.

This rearrangement joins TRBV27 to TRBJ2-6, with no clear D. Germline assignment: CDR1 MNHEY and CDR2 SMNVEV (reference sequence). The germline V and J ends were trimmed by 7 bases and 0 bases, with 10 bases remaining between them. The CDR3 runs to 15 residues. The CDR3 sequence: CASKGWYSGANVLTF. The CDR3 DNA reads TGTGCCAGCAAAGGTTGGTACTCTGGGGCCAACGTCCTGACTTTC. The whole variable domain, filled in from reference TRBV27 and TRBJ2-6, reads EAQVTQNPRYLITVTGKKLTVTCSQNMNHEYMSWYRQDPGLGLRQIYYSMNVEVTDKGDVPEGYKVSRKEKRNFPLILESPSPNQTSLYFCASKGWYSGANVLTFGAGSRLTVL.

The V and J genes are TRBV5-4 and TRBJ2-7; D is perhaps TRBD2 (5 bases). The V end lost 3 bases, the J end lost 6 bases, and 13 bases lay between the germline ends. The germline V gene encodes CDR1 SGHNT and CDR2 YYREEE (reference sequence). There are 13 residues in the CDR3. CDR3 sequence reads: CASSSKSGGEQYF. DNA of the CDR3: TGTGCCAGCAGCTCCAAAAGCGGTGGCGAGCAGTACTTC. The complete variable domain, with remaining parts taken from reference TRBV5-4 and TRBJ2-7, reads ETGVTQSPTHLIKTRGQQVTLRCSSQSGHNTVSWYQQALGQGPQFIFQYYREEENGRGNFPPRFSGLQFPNYSSELNVNALELDDSALYLCASSSKSGGEQYFGPGTRLTVT.

This chain uses TRBV27 with TRBJ1-5, with 7 bases that match TRBD1. V was pared by 5 bases and J by 2 bases, with 18 bases of the junction left unmatched. This CDR3 has 19 residues. Germline V gene sequence: CDR1 MNHEY, CDR2 SMNVEV (reference sequence). The CDR3 sequence: CASSPNPTGWGSGNQPQHF. In DNA form, the CDR3 reads TGTGCCAGCAGTCCCAATCCGACAGGGTGGGGCAGCGGCAATCAGCCCCAGCATTTT.

The V gene is TRBV7-8, the J gene TRBJ2-7; 8 bases align to TRBD1. The CDR3 loop spans 15 amino acids. Germline-derived CDR1 and CDR2 are SGHVS and FQNEAQ. V lost 7 bases, J lost 5 bases, and 13 bases stayed unmatched. The CDR3 DNA is TGTGCCAGCAACCGATTGACAGGGGCACCCCACGAGCAGTACTTC. This encodes CASNRLTGAPHEQYF.

This clone was observed a few times. The rearrangement links TRBV6-5 to TRBJ1-5; D is perhaps TRBD1 (6 bases). Germline V CDR1 and CDR2: MNHEY, SVGAGI. V lost 6 bases and J 7 bases, leaving 19 bases between the germline ends. The CDR3 is made up of 15 amino acids. CDR3 amino acids: CASSQESGGGQPQHF. CDR3 nucleotides: TGTGCCAGCAGCCAAGAGTCGGGAGGGGGACAGCCCCAGCATTTT.

The chain carries TRBV11-1 and TRBJ2-2; D perhaps matches TRBD1 (5 bases). The length of the CDR3 is 14 residues. V was clipped by 1 base and J by 4 bases, with 7 bases between them. Germline CDR1 reads SGHAT; CDR2 reads FQDESV (reference sequence). CDR3 nucleotide sequence: TGTGCCAGCAGCTTAGACAGGATCACCGGGGAGCTGTTTTTT. This codes for CASSLDRITGELFF.

This chain uses TRBV3-1 (or the pseudogene TRBV3-2) with TRBJ1-3; D might be TRBD1 (6 bases). The germline gives CDR1 LGHDT, CDR2 YNNKEL (reference sequence). CDR3 length: 14 amino acids. The germline V and J ends were trimmed by 4 bases and 4 bases, with 11 bases remaining between them. The CDR3 DNA reads TGTGCCAGCAGCCTACTTACAGGGGGAAACACCATATATTTT. It translates to CASSLLTGGNTIYF.